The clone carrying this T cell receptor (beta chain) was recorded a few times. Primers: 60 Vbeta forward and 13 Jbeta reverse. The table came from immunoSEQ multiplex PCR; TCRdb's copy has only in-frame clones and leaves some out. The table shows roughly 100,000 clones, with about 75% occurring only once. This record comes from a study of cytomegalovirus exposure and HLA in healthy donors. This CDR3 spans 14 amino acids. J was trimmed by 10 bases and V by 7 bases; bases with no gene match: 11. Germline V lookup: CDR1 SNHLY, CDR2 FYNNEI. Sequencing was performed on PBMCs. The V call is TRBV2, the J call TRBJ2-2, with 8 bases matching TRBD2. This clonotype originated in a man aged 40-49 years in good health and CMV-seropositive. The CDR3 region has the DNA TGTGCCAGCAAGGCGGGTCGGGAGGGCCCGGAGCTGTTTTTT. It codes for CASKAGREGPELFF. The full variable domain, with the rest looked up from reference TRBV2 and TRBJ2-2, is EPEVTQTPSHQVTQMGQEVILRCVPISNHLYFYWYRQILGQKVEFLVSFYNNEISEKSEIFDDQFSVERPDGSNFTLKIRSTKLEDSAMYFCASKAGREGPELFFGEGSRLTVL.